A selection of T cell receptor beta chains follows, all from one sample in a study of CD8 T cells in Susac syndrome. TCRdb independently ran MiXCR on the immunoSEQ multiplex PCR reads; one entry per CDR3 protein. The sample records hundreds of thousands of distinct CDR3 sequences, over 75% being singletons. Sequencing was carried out using CD8+ T cells from PBMCs. The receptors were sampled from a human donor with multiple sclerosis. Both conserved end residues are part of each CDR3. D genes are given only for firm matches. Size tells how often a clone was seen (once, few, many) or the class of an expanded clone, and some rows leave it out.

d_call	v_call	clone_size	j_call	cdr3_nt	cdr3_aa
-	TRBV24-1	few	TRBJ2-2	TGTGCCACCAGTGATCAGGACGGGAACACCGGGGAGCTGTTTTTT	CATSDQDGNTGELFF
-	TRBV20-1	-	TRBJ2-7	TGCAGTGCTAGAGAGTATCAGGGGAGCCCCTACGAGCAGTACTTC	CSAREYQGSPYEQYF
-	TRBV10-1	-	TRBJ1-1	TGCGCCAGCAGCTGGGACTCCTCGGGAGGAGCTTTCTTT	CASSWDSSGGAFF
-	TRBV19	-	TRBJ2-1	TGTGCCAGTAGTGCCCTCGAAGGACTTCGCAATGAGCAGTTCTTC	CASSALEGLRNEQFF
-	TRBV19	-	TRBJ2-1	TGTGCCAGTAGCCCAGCTAGCGCCTCGACCTACAATGAGCAGTTCTTC	CASSPASASTYNEQFF
-	TRBV13	-	TRBJ1-1	TGTGCCAGCAGCGGGGGGCAGATGAACACTGAAGCTTTCTTT	CASSGGQMNTEAFF
TRBD2	TRBV28	-	TRBJ2-1	TGTGCCAGCAGTTTATGCTGCTGGGCCGGTAGTAGCGGGAGCCACAATGAGCAGTTCTTC	CASSLCCWAGSSGSHNEQFF
-	TRBV6-2/TRBV6-3	-	TRBJ2-7	TGTGCCAGCAGTCCCTCTCCTAACTTCTCCTACGAGCAGTACTTC	CASSPSPNFSYEQYF
TRBD2	TRBV6-2/TRBV6-3	-	TRBJ2-1	TGTGCCAGCAGCTGGGGACTAGCGGAAAACAATGAGCAGTTCTTC	CASSWGLAENNEQFF
-	TRBV28	-	TRBJ1-3	TGTGCCAGCAGTATCAGAACAGGCACCCGAAACACCATATATTTT	CASSIRTGTRNTIYF
-	TRBV7-9	few	TRBJ1-2	TGTGCCAGCAGCTTAAAACCGACGACTAACTATGGCTACACCTTC	CASSLKPTTNYGYTF